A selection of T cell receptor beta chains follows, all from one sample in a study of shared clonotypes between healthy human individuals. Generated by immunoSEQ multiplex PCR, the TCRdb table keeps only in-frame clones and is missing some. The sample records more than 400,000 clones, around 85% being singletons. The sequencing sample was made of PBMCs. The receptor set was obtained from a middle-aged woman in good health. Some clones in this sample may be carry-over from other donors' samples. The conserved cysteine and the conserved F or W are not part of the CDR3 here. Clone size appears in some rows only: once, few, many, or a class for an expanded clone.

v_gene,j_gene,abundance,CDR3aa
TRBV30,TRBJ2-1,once,AWSVFSGRDNEQF
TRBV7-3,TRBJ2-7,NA,ASSSDSYSYEQY
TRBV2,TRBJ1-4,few,ASSELRVREKLF
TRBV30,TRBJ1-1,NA,AWSVSGGAAF
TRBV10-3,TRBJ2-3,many,AISESTGGPRDTQY
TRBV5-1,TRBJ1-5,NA,ASSLADSFNQPQH
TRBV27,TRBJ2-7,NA,ASGYTGQKTEQY
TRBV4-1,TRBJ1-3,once,ASSQPARGTGNTIY
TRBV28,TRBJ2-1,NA,ASSTPDRGLRNEQF
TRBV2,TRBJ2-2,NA,ASSYSNTGELF
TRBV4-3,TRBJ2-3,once,ASSQGSSGQDTQY
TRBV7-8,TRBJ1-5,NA,ASSSTGGGQPQH
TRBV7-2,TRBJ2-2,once,ASRGEVGDTGELF
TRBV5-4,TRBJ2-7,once,ATHSGREFRQY
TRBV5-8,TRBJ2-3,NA,ASSWALKTDTQY
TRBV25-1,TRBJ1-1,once,ASSVPGTPIAF
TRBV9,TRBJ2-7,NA,ASARDYTSYEQY
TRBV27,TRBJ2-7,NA,ASSLSYGILYEQY
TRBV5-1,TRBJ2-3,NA,ASSLEGGTTDTQY
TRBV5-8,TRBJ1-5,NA,ASSRGQGAQPQH
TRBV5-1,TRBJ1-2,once,ASSPGQSYGYT
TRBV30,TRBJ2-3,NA,AWRDRGTDTQY
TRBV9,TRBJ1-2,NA,ASSVDKTEPN
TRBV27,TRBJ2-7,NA,ASSLGYEQY
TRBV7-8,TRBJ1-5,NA,ASSLGWNQPQH
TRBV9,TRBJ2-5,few,ASSVPTSDRRLSSLRKTQY
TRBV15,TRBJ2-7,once,ATSTRDRGFDEQY
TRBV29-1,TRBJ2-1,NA,SVEGSPRLSSYNEQF
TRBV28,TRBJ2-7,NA,ASSSGGLSYEQY
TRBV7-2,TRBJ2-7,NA,ASSATSGRGEQY
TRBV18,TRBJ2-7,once,ASSRGQGNYEQY
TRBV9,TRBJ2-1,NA,ASSVVLAGANEQF
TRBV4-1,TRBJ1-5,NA,ASSQASGGNQPQH
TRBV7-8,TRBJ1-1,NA,ASSLIQGAVTEAF
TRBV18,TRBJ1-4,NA,ASSPNRQGTNEKLF
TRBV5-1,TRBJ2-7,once,ASSDPGGNNEQY
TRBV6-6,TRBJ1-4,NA,ASSGRRPTNEKLF
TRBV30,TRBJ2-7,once,AWSVQGYEQY
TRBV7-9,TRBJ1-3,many,ASSLGGTGNTIY
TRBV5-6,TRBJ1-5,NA,ASSFGLGQGSNQPQH
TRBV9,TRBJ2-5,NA,ASSSGTGQETQY
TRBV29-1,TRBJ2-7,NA,SVGDSYEQY
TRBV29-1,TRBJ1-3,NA,SAQDRTGNTIY
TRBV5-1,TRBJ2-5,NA,ASGLSSGQETQY
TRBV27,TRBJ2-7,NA,ASRWTASSYEQY
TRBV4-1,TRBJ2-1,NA,ASSQDTGVGSYNEQF
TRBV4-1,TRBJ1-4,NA,ASSQDWDNRNEKLF
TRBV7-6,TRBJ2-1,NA,ASSAGPYNEQF
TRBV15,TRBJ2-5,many,ATSTRTGQETQY
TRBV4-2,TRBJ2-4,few,ASSQEELAKNIQY
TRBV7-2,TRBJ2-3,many,ASSLQAVSTDTQY
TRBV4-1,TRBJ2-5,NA,ASSQVGGPAETQY